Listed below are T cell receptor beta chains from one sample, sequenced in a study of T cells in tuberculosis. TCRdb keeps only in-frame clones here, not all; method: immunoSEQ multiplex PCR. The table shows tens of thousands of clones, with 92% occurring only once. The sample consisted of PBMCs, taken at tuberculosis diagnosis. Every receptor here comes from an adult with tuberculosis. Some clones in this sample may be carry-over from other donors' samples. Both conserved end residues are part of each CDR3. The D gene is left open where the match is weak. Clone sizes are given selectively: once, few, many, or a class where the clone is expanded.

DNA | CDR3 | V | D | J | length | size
TGTGCCAGCTCCCCCGGGACCTACGAGCAGTACTTC | CASSPGTYEQYF | TRBV18 | . | TRBJ2-7 | 12 | .
TGTGCCAGCACCCGCGGACAGGGCTCCTACGAGCAGTACTTC | CASTRGQGSYEQYF | TRBV7-2 | TRBD1 | TRBJ2-7 | 14 | .
TGTGCCAGTGAAAACGGCGGGGGAAACAATGAGCAGTTCTTC | CASENGGGNNEQFF | TRBV28 | TRBD2 | TRBJ2-1 | 14 | .
TGCGCCAGCAGCTTGGACAGGGGAGTGGGCACAGATACGCAGTATTTT | CASSLDRGVGTDTQYF | TRBV5-1 | TRBD1 | TRBJ2-3 | 16 | .
TGTGCCAGCAGTTTATCGGGCACCCCGGTCTATGGCTACACCTTC | CASSLSGTPVYGYTF | TRBV27 | . | TRBJ1-2 | 15 | .
TGTGCCAGCAGCGACCACAAGGAGGGCGCCTCAATTTCACCCCTCCACTTT | CASSDHKEGASISPLHF | TRBV9 | . | TRBJ1-6 | 17 | .
TGTGCCAGCAGCTTAGCTCCCCTAGGAAGCACAGATACGCAGTATTTT | CASSLAPLGSTDTQYF | TRBV7-2 | . | TRBJ2-3 | 16 | .
TGTGCCAGCAAATCCCAGGGTGACTATGGCTACACCTTC | CASKSQGDYGYTF | TRBV27 | . | TRBJ1-2 | 13 | .
TGTGCTAGTGGTTTGAACCTGGACGGACAGCTGATATTTAACACCGGGGAGCTGTTTTTT | CASGLNLDGQLIFNTGELFF | TRBV12-5 | . | TRBJ2-2 | 20 | .
TGTGCCAGCACGTATTACAGAAACACCGGGGAGCTGTTTTTT | CASTYYRNTGELFF | TRBV7-2 | . | TRBJ2-2 | 14 | .
TGTGCCAGCAGCTTAGTACTAGCGGGGGGGTCCCGCACAGATACGCAGTATTTT | CASSLVLAGGSRTDTQYF | TRBV7-9 | TRBD2 | TRBJ2-3 | 18 | .
TGCGCCAGCAGCTCGACAGGGGGCGGACTGGGTGAGCAGTTCTTC | CASSSTGGGLGEQFF | TRBV5-1 | TRBD1 | TRBJ2-1 | 15 | once
TGTGCCAGTAGTATAGGGAGGGGCGAGCAGTACTTC | CASSIGRGEQYF | TRBV19 | . | TRBJ2-7 | 12 | .
TGTGCCAGCAGTTGGGGACAGGGAGGTGATTCACCCCTCCACTTT | CASSWGQGGDSPLHF | TRBV27 | TRBD1 | TRBJ1-6 | 15 | .
TGTGCTAGTGGTCCCCCCGCAGGGGTGGATCAGCCCCAGCATTTT | CASGPPAGVDQPQHF | TRBV12-5 | . | TRBJ1-5 | 15 | .
TGTGCCATCAGTGAAGGGGGCTTTCAGCCCCAGCATTTT | CAISEGGFQPQHF | TRBV10-3 | TRBD1 | TRBJ1-5 | 13 | .
TGTGCCAGCTCACCCCAGGGAGGTTACACTGAAGCTTTCTTT | CASSPQGGYTEAFF | TRBV18 | . | TRBJ1-1 | 14 | .
TGTGCCACCGGGGACAGGGGGGTTGGTCAGCCCCAGCATTTT | CATGDRGVGQPQHF | TRBV27 | TRBD1 | TRBJ1-5 | 14 | .
TGTGCCAGCAGCTTAGCTAAGAGGACAGGGGGGAGCACAGATACGCAGTATTTT | CASSLAKRTGGSTDTQYF | TRBV7-9 | TRBD1 | TRBJ2-3 | 18 | .
TGTGCCAGTAGTTCTTTAGGGGATTATAATTCACCCCTCCACTTT | CASSSLGDYNSPLHF | TRBV19 | . | TRBJ1-6 | 15 | .
TGTGCCAGCAGCCCGCGACTAGCGGGGACCTCCCGTGATACGCAGTATTTT | CASSPRLAGTSRDTQYF | TRBV7-2 | TRBD2 | TRBJ2-3 | 17 | once
TGTGCCAGCAGCCAAGAGCGTCGACTAGCGGGGAAGGGAGATACGCAGTATTTT | CASSQERRLAGKGDTQYF | TRBV4-2 | TRBD2 | TRBJ2-3 | 18 | .
TGTGCCAGCAGGGTAGGAAAGTATAGCAATCAGCCCCAGCATTTT | CASRVGKYSNQPQHF | TRBV19 | . | TRBJ1-5 | 15 | .
TGTGCCAGCAGCCAAGAGACCCAGGGGATCACTGAAGCTTTCTTT | CASSQETQGITEAFF | TRBV4-2 | . | TRBJ1-1 | 15 | .
TGTGCCACCCGACAGGGGGACCGAGATTCACCCCTCCACTTT | CATRQGDRDSPLHF | TRBV13 | TRBD1 | TRBJ1-6 | 14 | once
TGTGCCAGCAGCTCTAGGGGAGGATCCCAGCATTTT | CASSSRGGSQHF | TRBV7-2 | . | TRBJ1-5 | 12 | .
TGTGCCAGCAGTGAATCGCAGGACTTTAATTCACCCCTCCACTTT | CASSESQDFNSPLHF | TRBV2 | . | TRBJ1-6 | 15 | .
TGTGCCAGCAGTGAACCCCGCCCGGGATCCAATGAAAAACTGTTTTTT | CASSEPRPGSNEKLFF | TRBV2 | . | TRBJ1-4 | 16 | .
TGTGCCAGCAGCCTCGACACCGGGGAGCTGTTTTTT | CASSLDTGELFF | TRBV7-6 | . | TRBJ2-2 | 12 | .
TGCGCCAGCAGCACAGAAGGGACACCTTACGAGCAGTACTTC | CASSTEGTPYEQYF | TRBV5-1 | . | TRBJ2-7 | 14 | once
TGTGCCATCAGTGAGTCAGGACTAGCGGGGGCCTTCCGCTCCTACGAGCAGTACTTC | CAISESGLAGAFRSYEQYF | TRBV10-3 | TRBD2 | TRBJ2-7 | 19 | .
TGTGCCAGCAGGGTACAGGGAAGTAAGTTCTTC | CASRVQGSKFF | TRBV2 | . | TRBJ2-1 | 11 | .
TGTGCCAGCCCGGGGGGCCCTAGCACAGATACGCAGTATTTT | CASPGGPSTDTQYF | TRBV2 | . | TRBJ2-3 | 14 | .
TGTGCCAGCCGACAGGGGGCATGGGAGACCCAGTACTTC | CASRQGAWETQYF | TRBV6-1 | TRBD1 | TRBJ2-5 | 13 | .
TGTGCCAGCAGCGTAGGGCAGGGGCACACTGAAGCTTTCTTT | CASSVGQGHTEAFF | TRBV9 | . | TRBJ1-1 | 14 | few
TGTGCCAGCTCACCGCTCGACAGGGGAATGAACACTGAAGCTTTCTTT | CASSPLDRGMNTEAFF | TRBV18 | TRBD1 | TRBJ1-1 | 16 | .
TGCAGCGTTCAACCCAATACTCGTAGCTCCTACAATGAGCAGTTCTTC | CSVQPNTRSSYNEQFF | TRBV29-1 | . | TRBJ2-1 | 16 | .
TGTGCCAGTAGTTCCCGGACAGGGGGCGCCTCGCCTGGGGCCAACGTCCTGACTTTC | CASSSRTGGASPGANVLTF | TRBV19 | TRBD1 | TRBJ2-6 | 19 | .
TGTGCCAGCAAAAGAGCGGGGGCGACCTCCTACGAGCAGTACTTC | CASKRAGATSYEQYF | TRBV6-5 | TRBD2 | TRBJ2-7 | 15 | .
TGCAGCGTTGAAGAGCCGGGACAGGGGTTTCTTATTAGAAACACCATATATTTT | CSVEEPGQGFLIRNTIYF | TRBV29-1 | TRBD1 | TRBJ1-3 | 18 | .
TGTGCCAGCAGTTTTCTTCATAATTCACCCCTCCACTTT | CASSFLHNSPLHF | TRBV28 | . | TRBJ1-6 | 13 | .